The rows below give T cell receptor beta chains drawn from one sample of a study of CD8 T cells in Susac syndrome. TCRdb re-analysed the immunoSEQ multiplex PCR reads in MiXCR, keeping a single row per CDR3 protein. The table lists approximately 280,000 distinct CDR3 sequences, approximately 84% of them singletons, with approximately 0.12% in the top ten. The sequenced material came from CD8+ T cells from PBMCs. Receptor source: a human donor with multiple sclerosis. Both conserved end residues are part of each CDR3.

>TRBV7-3|TRBJ2-5
CASSTRETQYF
>TRBV7-6|TRBJ1-2
CASSLEGPGQGAGYGYTF
>TRBV9|TRBJ1-2
CASSPDPDTVYGYTF
>TRBV27|TRBJ1-1
CASSLRGGAEAFF
>TRBV6-5|TRBJ1-6
CASSPIQAGNSPLHF
>TRBV27|TRBJ1-2
CASSGQQGEYGYTF
>TRBV20-1|TRBJ2-7
CSARWSGQDSYEQYF
>TRBV28|TRBJ1-1
CASTLVTNTEAFF
>TRBV7-6|TRBJ2-7
CASSHLGGKLRYEQYF
>TRBV2|TRBJ2-7
CASSEALADSYEQYF
>TRBV3-1|TRBJ2-3
CASSQTVYRAADADTQYF
>TRBV19|TRBJ2-2
CASRPDLEERELFF
>TRBV6-1|TRBJ2-7
CASSEWAGGPSYEQYF
>TRBV7-9|TRBJ2-1
CASSPRPSRIPHEQFF
>TRBV28|TRBJ2-7
CASKSRDYYEQYF
>TRBV5-5|TRBJ1-1
CASTPDRVGGEAFF
>TRBV19|TRBJ2-1
CASRGGFPHEQFF
>TRBV7-9|TRBJ1-2
CASSFAGRGSKDGYTF
>TRBV4-1|TRBJ2-7
CASSQPSGTRLEQYF
>TRBV2|TRBJ2-7
CASSEQRQGAYEQYF
>TRBV7-2|TRBJ2-5
CASSLWDVQSQYF
>TRBV5-1|TRBJ2-1
CASSRTGGGLDEQFF